This is a list of T cell receptor beta chains from one sample in a study of T cells in Graves' hyperthyroidism and ophthalmopathy. TCRdb reprocessed the multiplex PCR reads with MiXCR, giving one entry per CDR3 protein. The sample has about 250,000 distinct CDR3 sequences; roughly 22% are singletons. What was sequenced was blood. The receptors were sampled from a man younger than 45 with Graves' ophthalmopathy. The CDR3 runs from the conserved cysteine through the conserved F or W. Clone size is stated in some rows and not others, as once, few, many or a class when expanded.

j_call v_call clone_size cdr3_aa
TRBJ2-5 TRBV3-1 few CASSQDLPRDVGETQYF
TRBJ1-5 TRBV12-3/TRBV12-4 many CASSQPRGGQGNQPQHF
TRBJ1-5 TRBV20-1 few CSATDRPLSNQPQHF
TRBJ2-3 TRBV7-3 NA CASSHGGTTTDTQYF
TRBJ2-7 TRBV15 few CATRADSYEQYF
TRBJ1-5 TRBV3-1 few CASSPNQPQHF
TRBJ2-2 TRBV7-3 few CASSFNPGELFF
TRBJ1-5 TRBV30 NA CAWSGPAGYSNQPQHF
TRBJ2-7 TRBV12-3/TRBV12-4 NA CASREAGGPYEQYF
TRBJ2-7 TRBV11-2 many CASSALQASYEQYF
TRBJ2-2 TRBV28 few CASSFGARRPGELFF
TRBJ2-7 TRBV18 NA CASSVRDTDLAGEYF
TRBJ2-7 TRBV5-1 NA CASSLALAYEQYF
TRBJ1-3 TRBV2 few CASSETVSGNTIYF
TRBJ2-5 TRBV2 NA CASSEDPGSGETQYF
TRBJ2-1 TRBV18 many CASSPSALSYNEQFF
TRBJ2-1 TRBV11-3 many CASSQSGSAYNEQFF
TRBJ2-1 TRBV20-1 many CSARVSGRINEQFF
TRBJ2-2 TRBV20-1 many CSARLDTGELFF
TRBJ2-7 TRBV12-3/TRBV12-4 many CASSIRANPYEQYF
TRBJ2-1 TRBV20-1 few CSARDLAETSYNEQFF
TRBJ2-1 TRBV20-1 few CSARAGLAGAHEQFF
TRBJ1-6 TRBV2 NA CASSVGGGRNNSPLHF
TRBJ2-1 TRBV6-1 many CASIGGAGGPSYNEQFF
TRBJ2-7 TRBV3-1 NA CASSVGESSYEQYF
TRBJ2-7 TRBV7-2 few CASGTDRGGEQYF
TRBJ2-5 TRBV28 many CATSLAGVGETQYF
TRBJ1-6 TRBV5-4 NA CASSFGPGVLNSPLHF
TRBJ1-4 TRBV7-2 many CASSPRTEWTEKLFF
TRBJ2-2 TRBV5-8 few CASSLLGEVTGELFF
TRBJ2-1 TRBV3-1 NA CASSQPQSSYNEQFF
TRBJ2-7 TRBV27 many CASSLDGQPYEQYF
TRBJ2-7 TRBV11-2 many CASSRTGTSGLSSYEQYF
TRBJ1-5 TRBV10-3 NA CASKGTGDNQPQHF
TRBJ2-2 TRBV24-1 NA CATSENRGLAGELFF
TRBJ1-5 TRBV28 few CASSLSRGQATSNQPQHF
TRBJ2-5 TRBV11-2 many CASSLGGKRGETQYF
TRBJ1-2 TRBV12-3/TRBV12-4 many CASSLAAGRNYGYTF
TRBJ2-7 TRBV6-5 few CASSYWGQGEYEQYF
TRBJ1-2 TRBV28 few CAGAGGSNYGYTF
TRBJ1-4 TRBV6-1 NA CASSNGQGTNEKLFF
TRBJ2-1 TRBV5-4 NA CASRSGTSVPNEQFF
TRBJ2-3 TRBV11-1 many CAQEGAFMAADTQYF
TRBJ2-1 TRBV6-1 NA CASSELAGDEQFF
TRBJ1-1 TRBV2 NA CARDGGDTEAFF
TRBJ1-1 TRBV6-1 many CASSEPGQGSTEAFF
TRBJ2-1 TRBV7-9 many CASSAMARTSYNEQFF
TRBJ2-1 TRBV29-1 many CSVEGAGDDNEQFF
TRBJ1-2 TRBV6-1 many CASSLGSGGDGYTF
TRBJ1-1 TRBV5-1 NA CASSENTEAFF
TRBJ2-3 TRBV20-1 NA CSAREREGRGDTQYF
TRBJ1-3 TRBV7-8 NA CASSLAPGSGNTIYF
TRBJ2-5 TRBV6-2/TRBV6-3 few CASGVERQYF
TRBJ2-3 TRBV20-1 NA CSARLSGSTDTQYF
TRBJ1-5 TRBV28 NA CASGTGNNQPQHF
TRBJ2-7 TRBV10-2 NA CASRDRSNEQYF
TRBJ2-7 TRBV5-4 NA CASSLGGGQNHEQYF